The present TCR beta chain was sequenced within a study of cytomegalovirus exposure and HLA in healthy donors. The overall study: A prior analysis found roughly 100 million unique TCR beta sequences from around 180 million T cells. Unique TCRs from HLA-typed donors, around 93 million of them, were held in an early data release.

The study ran its PCR with 60 Vbeta and 13 Jbeta primers. The data were produced by immunoSEQ multiplex PCR, yet TCRdb's version contains in-frame clones alone and is incomplete. This table holds approximately 100,000 clones, 76% found once. The CDR3 spans 14 residues. CDR1 is MNHNY and CDR2 is SVGAGI in the germline V gene (reference sequence). V lost 0 bases to trimming and J lost 2 bases; unmatched junction nucleotides: 0. Sequencing used PBMCs. The V gene is TRBV6-6, the J gene TRBJ1-2, with 7 bases fitting TRBD1. This clonotype was obtained from a woman aged 45-59 years in good health and CMV-seropositive. The CDR3 DNA follows: TGTGCCAGCAGTTACTCACAGGGGAACTATGGCTACACCTTC. It encodes CASSYSQGNYGYTF.